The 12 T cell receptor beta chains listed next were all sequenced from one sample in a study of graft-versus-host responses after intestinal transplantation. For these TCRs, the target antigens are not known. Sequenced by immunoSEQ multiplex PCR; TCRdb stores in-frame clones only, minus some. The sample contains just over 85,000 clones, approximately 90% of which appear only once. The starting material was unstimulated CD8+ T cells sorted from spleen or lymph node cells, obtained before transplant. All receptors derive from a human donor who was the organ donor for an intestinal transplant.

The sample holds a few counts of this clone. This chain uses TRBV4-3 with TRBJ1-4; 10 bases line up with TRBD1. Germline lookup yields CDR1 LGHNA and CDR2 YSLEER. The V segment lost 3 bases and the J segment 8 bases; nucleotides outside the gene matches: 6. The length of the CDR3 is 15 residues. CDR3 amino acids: CASSQGQGSDEKLFF. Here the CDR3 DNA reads TGCGCCAGCAGCCAGGGACAGGGGAGTGACGAAAAACTGTTTTTT.

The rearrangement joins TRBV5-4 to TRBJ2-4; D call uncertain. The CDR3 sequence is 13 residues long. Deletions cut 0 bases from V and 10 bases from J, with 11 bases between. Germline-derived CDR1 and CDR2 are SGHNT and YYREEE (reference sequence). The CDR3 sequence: CASSLAVSHIQYF. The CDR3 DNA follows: TGTGCCAGCAGCTTGGCCGTGAGTCATATTCAGTACTTC.

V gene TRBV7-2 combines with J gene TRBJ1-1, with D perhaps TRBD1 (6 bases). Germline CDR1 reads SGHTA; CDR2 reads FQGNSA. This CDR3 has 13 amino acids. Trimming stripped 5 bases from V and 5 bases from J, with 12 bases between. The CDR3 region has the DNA TGTGCCAGCAGCCTCAGGGGTGGGACTGAAGCTTTCTTT. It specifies CASSLRGGTEAFF.

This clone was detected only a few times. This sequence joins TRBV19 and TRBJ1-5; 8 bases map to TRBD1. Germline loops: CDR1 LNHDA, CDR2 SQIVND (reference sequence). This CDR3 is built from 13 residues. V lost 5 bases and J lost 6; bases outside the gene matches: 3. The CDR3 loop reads CASSGQGIQPQHF. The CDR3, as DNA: TGTGCCAGTAGTGGACAGGGAATTCAGCCCCAGCATTTT. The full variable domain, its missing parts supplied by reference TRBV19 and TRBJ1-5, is DGGITQSPKYLFRKEGQNVTLSCEQNLNHDAMYWYRQDPGQGLRLIYYSQIVNDFQKGDIAEGYSVSREKKESFPLTVTSAQKNPTAFYLCASSGQGIQPQHFGDGTRLSIL.

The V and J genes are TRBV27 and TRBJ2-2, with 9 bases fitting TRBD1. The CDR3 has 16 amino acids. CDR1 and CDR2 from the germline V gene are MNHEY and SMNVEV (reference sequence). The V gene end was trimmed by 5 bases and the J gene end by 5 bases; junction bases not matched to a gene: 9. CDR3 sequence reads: CASSPSGTGLTGELFF. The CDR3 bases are TGTGCCAGCAGTCCAAGCGGGACAGGGTTAACCGGGGAGCTGTTTTTT.

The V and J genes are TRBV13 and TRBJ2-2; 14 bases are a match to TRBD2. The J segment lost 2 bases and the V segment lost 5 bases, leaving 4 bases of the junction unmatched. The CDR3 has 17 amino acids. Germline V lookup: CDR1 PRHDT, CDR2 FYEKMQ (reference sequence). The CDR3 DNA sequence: TGTGCCAGCAGCACCGGACTAGCGGGGGGCAACACCGGGGAGCTGTTTTTT. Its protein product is CASSTGLAGGNTGELFF. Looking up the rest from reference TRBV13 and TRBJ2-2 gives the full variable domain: AAGVIQSPRHLIKEKRETATLKCYPIPRHDTVYWYQQGPGQDPQFLISFYEKMQSDKGSIPDRFSAQQFSDYHSELNMSSLELGDSALYFCASSTGLAGGNTGELFFGEGSRLTVL.

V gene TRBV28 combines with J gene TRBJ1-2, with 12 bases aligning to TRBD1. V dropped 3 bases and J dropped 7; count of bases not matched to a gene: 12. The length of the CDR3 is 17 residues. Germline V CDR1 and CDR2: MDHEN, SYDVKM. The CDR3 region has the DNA TGTGCCAGCAGTTTCCCTCCGGGACAGGGGGCAGGGAGTGGCTACACCTTC. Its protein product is CASSFPPGQGAGSGYTF.

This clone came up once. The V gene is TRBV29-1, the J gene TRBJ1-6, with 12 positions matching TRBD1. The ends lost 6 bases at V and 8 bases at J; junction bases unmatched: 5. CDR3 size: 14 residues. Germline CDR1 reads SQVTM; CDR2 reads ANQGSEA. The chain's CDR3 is CSVTGTGGDSPLHF. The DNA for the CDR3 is TGCAGCGTGACCGGGACAGGGGGCGATTCACCCCTCCACTTT.

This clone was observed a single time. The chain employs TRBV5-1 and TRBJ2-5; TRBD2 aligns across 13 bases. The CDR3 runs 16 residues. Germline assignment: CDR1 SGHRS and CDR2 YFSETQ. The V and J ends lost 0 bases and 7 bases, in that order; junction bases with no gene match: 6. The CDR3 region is CASSLELAGGPGTQYF. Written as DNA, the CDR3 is TGCGCCAGCAGCTTGGAACTAGCGGGGGGGCCGGGGACCCAGTACTTC.

The CDR3 is CASSSTSGGRYNEQFF. CDR3 nucleotides: TGTGCCAGTAGTTCGACTAGCGGGGGGCGCTACAATGAGCAGTTCTTC. This chain uses TRBV19 with TRBJ2-1; TRBD2 agrees at 13 bases. The CDR3 is made up of 16 amino acids. J lost 3 bases, V lost 5 bases, and 4 bases had no gene match. Germline CDR1 reads LNHDA; CDR2 reads SQIVND (reference sequence).

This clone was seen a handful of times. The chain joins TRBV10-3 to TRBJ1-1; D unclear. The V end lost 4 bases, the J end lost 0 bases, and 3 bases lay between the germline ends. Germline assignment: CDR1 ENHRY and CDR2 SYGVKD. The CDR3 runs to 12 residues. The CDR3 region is CAISALNTEAFF. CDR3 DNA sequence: TGTGCCATCAGTGCTCTGAACACTGAAGCTTTCTTT.

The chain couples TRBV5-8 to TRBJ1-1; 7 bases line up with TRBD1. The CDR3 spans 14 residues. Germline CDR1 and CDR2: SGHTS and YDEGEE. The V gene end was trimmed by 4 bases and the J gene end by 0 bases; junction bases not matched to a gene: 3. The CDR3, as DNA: TGTGCCAGCAGCGTGGGACAGATGAACACTGAAGCTTTCTTT. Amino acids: CASSVGQMNTEAFF.